Listed below are T cell receptor beta chains from one sample, sequenced in a study of CD8+ T cells in alopecia areata. Sequencing was performed with immunoSEQ multiplex PCR; in TCRdb, only in-frame clones are kept and a portion is missing. The table lists some 170,000 clones, about three fifths of them singletons. The sample here was CD4+ T cells sorted from blood, taken at roughly week 58, from a patient treated with tofacitinib. Receptor source: a human donor with alopecia areata. The CDR3 runs from the conserved cysteine through the conserved F or W. The order of the fields is CDR3 DNA, CDR3 protein, clone size, J gene, V gene, D gene. The D gene is left open where the match is weak. Clone size is stated in some rows and not others, as once, few, many or a class when expanded.

CDR3nt: TGCAGCGCTGGGACAGGTACCACCGGGGAGCTGTTTTTT; CDR3aa: CSAGTGTTGELFF; abundance: -; j_gene: TRBJ2-2; v_gene: TRBV29-1; d_gene: TRBD1
CDR3nt: TGCGCCAGCAGCTTCACAGGGATGAAGATGAACACTGAAGCTTTCTTT; CDR3aa: CASSFTGMKMNTEAFF; abundance: -; j_gene: TRBJ1-1; v_gene: TRBV5-1; d_gene: -
CDR3nt: TGTGCCAGCAGTGGGGCAGGTAATTCACCCCTCCACTTT; CDR3aa: CASSGAGNSPLHF; abundance: -; j_gene: TRBJ1-6; v_gene: TRBV25-1; d_gene: -
CDR3nt: TGTGCCAGCAGTGAGGTTCGGGGAAGCACAGATACGCAGTATTTT; CDR3aa: CASSEVRGSTDTQYF; abundance: -; j_gene: TRBJ2-3; v_gene: TRBV25-1; d_gene: -
CDR3nt: TGTGCCAGCAGCCAAGTTGGGCCTTACGAGCAGCACTTC; CDR3aa: CASSQVGPYEQHF; abundance: -; j_gene: TRBJ2-7; v_gene: TRBV14; d_gene: -
CDR3nt: TGTGCCAGCAGCCTTCGACTAGCGGGGAAAGAGACCCAGTACTTC; CDR3aa: CASSLRLAGKETQYF; abundance: few; j_gene: TRBJ2-5; v_gene: TRBV5-4; d_gene: TRBD2
CDR3nt: TGTGCCGGAGGCCCGGGACAGGGAACCCCCACAGATACGCAGTATTTT; CDR3aa: CAGGPGQGTPTDTQYF; abundance: -; j_gene: TRBJ2-3; v_gene: TRBV30; d_gene: TRBD1
CDR3nt: TGCAGCGTGGGGGGGCACCTTTTAGAGACCCAGTACTTC; CDR3aa: CSVGGHLLETQYF; abundance: few; j_gene: TRBJ2-5; v_gene: TRBV29-1; d_gene: -
CDR3nt: TGCAGCGTTGACCCGACAGTGCAAGAGACCCAGTACTTC; CDR3aa: CSVDPTVQETQYF; abundance: few; j_gene: TRBJ2-5; v_gene: TRBV29-1; d_gene: -
CDR3nt: TGTGCCAGCAGTGAGCTCAGCCGGGAGACCCAGTACTTC; CDR3aa: CASSELSRETQYF; abundance: -; j_gene: TRBJ2-5; v_gene: TRBV6-1; d_gene: -
CDR3nt: TGTGCCAGCAGACAAAACAATGAGCAGTTCTTC; CDR3aa: CASRQNNEQFF; abundance: few; j_gene: TRBJ2-1; v_gene: TRBV6-5; d_gene: -